This T cell receptor beta chain is from a study of cytomegalovirus exposure and HLA in healthy donors. PCR involved 60 Vbeta and 13 Jbeta primers. The method was immunoSEQ multiplex PCR; TCRdb's version includes in-frame clones alone and lacks a portion of them. The sample has approximately 120,000 clones, approximately 87% seen once; the top ten hold around 19%. V lost 3 bases to trimming and J lost 4 bases, with 23 bases between them. The CDR3 loop spans 18 amino acids. Germline V CDR1 and CDR2: SGHRS, YFSETQ. The chain has TRBV5-1 and TRBJ2-1; a possible D gene is TRBD2 (6 bases). The source of this sequence is a man aged 18 to 29 in good health and CMV-seropositive. Specimen: PBMCs. CDR3 coding DNA: TGCGCCAGCAGCTCGATTCCCGGCGGGGCAGGGCTGTACAATGAGCAGTTCTTC. Translated: CASSSIPGGAGLYNEQFF.